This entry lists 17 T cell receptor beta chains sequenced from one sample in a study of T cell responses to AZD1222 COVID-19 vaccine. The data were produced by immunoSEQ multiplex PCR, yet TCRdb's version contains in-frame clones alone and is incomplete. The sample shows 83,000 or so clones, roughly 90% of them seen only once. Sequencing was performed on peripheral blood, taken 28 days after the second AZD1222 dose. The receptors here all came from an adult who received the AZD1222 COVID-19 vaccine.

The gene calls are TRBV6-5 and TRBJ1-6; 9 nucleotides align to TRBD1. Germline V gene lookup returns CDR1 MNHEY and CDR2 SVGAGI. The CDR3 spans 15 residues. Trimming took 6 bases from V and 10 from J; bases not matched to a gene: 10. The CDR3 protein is CASRSKQGAGSPLHF. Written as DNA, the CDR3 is TGTGCCAGCAGGTCTAAACAGGGGGCGGGCTCACCCCTCCACTTT.

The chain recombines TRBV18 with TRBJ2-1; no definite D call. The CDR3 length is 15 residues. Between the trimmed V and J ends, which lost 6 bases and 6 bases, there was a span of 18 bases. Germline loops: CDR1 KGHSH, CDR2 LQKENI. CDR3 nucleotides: TGTGCCAGCTCCCCGGTGGCTACCTCGGGCAATGAGCAGTTCTTC. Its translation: CASSPVATSGNEQFF.

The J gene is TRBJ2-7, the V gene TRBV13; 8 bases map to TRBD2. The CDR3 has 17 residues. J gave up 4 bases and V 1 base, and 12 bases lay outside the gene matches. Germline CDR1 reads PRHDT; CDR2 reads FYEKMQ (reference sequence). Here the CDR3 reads CASSLESTSGGSYEQYF. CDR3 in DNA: TGTGCCAGCAGCTTAGAATCCACCAGCGGGGGATCTTACGAGCAGTACTTC.

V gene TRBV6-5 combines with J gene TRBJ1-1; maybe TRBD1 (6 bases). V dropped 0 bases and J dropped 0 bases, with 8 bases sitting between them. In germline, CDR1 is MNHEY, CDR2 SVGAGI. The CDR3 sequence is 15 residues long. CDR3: CASSYSPGVNTEAFF. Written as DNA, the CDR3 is TGTGCCAGCAGTTACTCGCCAGGGGTGAACACTGAAGCTTTCTTT.

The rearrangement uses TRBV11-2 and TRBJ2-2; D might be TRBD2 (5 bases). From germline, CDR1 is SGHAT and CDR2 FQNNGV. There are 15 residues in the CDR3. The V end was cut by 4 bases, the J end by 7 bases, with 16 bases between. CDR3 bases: TGTGCCAGCAGCTATAACCAGAAAGAGGGCGGGGAGCTGTTTTTT. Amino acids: CASSYNQKEGGELFF.

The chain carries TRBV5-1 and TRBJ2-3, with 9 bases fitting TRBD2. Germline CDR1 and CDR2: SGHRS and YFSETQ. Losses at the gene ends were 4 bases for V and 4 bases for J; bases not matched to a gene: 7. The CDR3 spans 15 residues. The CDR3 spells CASSLQAGGSDTQYF. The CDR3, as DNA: TGCGCCAGCAGCCTTCAAGCGGGAGGTTCAGATACGCAGTATTTT.

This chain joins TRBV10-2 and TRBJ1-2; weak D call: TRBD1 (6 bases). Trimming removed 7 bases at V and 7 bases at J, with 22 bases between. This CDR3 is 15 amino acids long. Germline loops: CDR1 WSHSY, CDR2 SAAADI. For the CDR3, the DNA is TGCGCCAGCAAGACCCAGGGACAACAAGGCCTTGGCTACACCTTC. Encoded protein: CASKTQGQQGLGYTF.

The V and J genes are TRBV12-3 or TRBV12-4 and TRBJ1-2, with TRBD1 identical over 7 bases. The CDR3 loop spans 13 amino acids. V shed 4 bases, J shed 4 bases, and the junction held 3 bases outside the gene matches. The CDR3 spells CASSYGTAYGYTF. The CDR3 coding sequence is TGTGCCAGCAGTTACGGGACAGCCTATGGCTACACCTTC.

The CDR3 reads CATSDTLAGDVDEQFF. CDR3 DNA: TGTGCCACCAGTGATACCCTAGCGGGAGACGTAGATGAGCAGTTCTTC. This sequence joins TRBV24-1 and TRBJ2-1; TRBD2 aligns across 10 bases. Per the germline V gene, CDR1 is KGHDR and CDR2 is SFDVKD. The CDR3 has 16 residues. V lost 3 bases, J lost 8 bases, and 9 bases stayed unmatched.

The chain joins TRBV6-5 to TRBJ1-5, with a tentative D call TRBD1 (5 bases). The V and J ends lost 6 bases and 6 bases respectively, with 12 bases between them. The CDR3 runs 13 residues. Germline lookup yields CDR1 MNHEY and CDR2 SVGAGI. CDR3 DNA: TGTGCCAGCAGGGCCGCAGGGAGTCAGCCCCAGCATTTT. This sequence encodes CASRAAGSQPQHF.

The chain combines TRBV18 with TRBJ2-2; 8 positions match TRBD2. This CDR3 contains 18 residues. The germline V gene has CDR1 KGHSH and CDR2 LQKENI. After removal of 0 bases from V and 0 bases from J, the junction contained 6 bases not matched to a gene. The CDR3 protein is CASSPPAGGHSNTGELFF. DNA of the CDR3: TGTGCCAGCTCACCACCGGCGGGAGGCCACTCGAACACCGGGGAGCTGTTTTTT.

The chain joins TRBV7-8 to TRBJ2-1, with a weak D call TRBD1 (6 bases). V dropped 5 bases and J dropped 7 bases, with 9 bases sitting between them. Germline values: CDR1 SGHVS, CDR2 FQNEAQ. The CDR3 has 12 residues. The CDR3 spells CASSQQGNEQFF. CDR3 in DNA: TGTGCCAGCAGCCAACAGGGTAATGAGCAGTTCTTC.

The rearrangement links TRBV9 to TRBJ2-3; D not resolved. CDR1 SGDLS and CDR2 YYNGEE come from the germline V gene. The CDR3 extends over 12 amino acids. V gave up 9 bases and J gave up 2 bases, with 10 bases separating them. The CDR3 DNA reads TGTGCCACCGGACCCTACACAGATACGCAGTATTTT. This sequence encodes CATGPYTDTQYF.

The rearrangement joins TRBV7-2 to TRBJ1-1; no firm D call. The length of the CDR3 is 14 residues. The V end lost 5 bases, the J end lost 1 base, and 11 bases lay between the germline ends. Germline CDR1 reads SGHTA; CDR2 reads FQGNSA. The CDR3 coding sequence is TGTGCCAGCAGCCTTTATGGATGGAACACTGAAGCTTTCTTT. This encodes CASSLYGWNTEAFF.

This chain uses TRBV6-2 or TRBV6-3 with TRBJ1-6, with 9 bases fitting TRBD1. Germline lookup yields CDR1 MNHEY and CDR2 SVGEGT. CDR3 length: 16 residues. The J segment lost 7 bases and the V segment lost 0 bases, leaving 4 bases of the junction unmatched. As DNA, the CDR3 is TGTGCCAGCAGTTACTCGAAAGGACAGGGGAATTCACCCCTCCACTTT. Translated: CASSYSKGQGNSPLHF.

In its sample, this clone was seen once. The CDR3, as DNA: TGTGCCAGCAGCTTAGGGGACAGTTCTTCACCCCTCCACTTT. It translates to CASSLGDSSSPLHF. This sequence joins TRBV7-2 and TRBJ1-6, with 7 nucleotides matching TRBD1. Unmatched junction bases numbered 3, after V lost 1 base and J lost 9 bases. The CDR3 runs 14 residues. Germline CDR1 is SGHTA and CDR2 is FQGNSA.

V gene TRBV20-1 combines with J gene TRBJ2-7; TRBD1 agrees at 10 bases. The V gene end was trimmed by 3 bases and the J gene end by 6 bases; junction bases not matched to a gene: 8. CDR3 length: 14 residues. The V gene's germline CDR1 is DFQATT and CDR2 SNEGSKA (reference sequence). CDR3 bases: TGCAGTGCTAGTTCGGGACAGGGGCTACGCGAGCAGTACTTC. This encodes CSASSGQGLREQYF.